The next 9 T cell receptor beta chains were all read from a single sample in a study of cytomegalovirus exposure and HLA in healthy donors. The PCR contained 60 Vbeta and 13 Jbeta primers. Sequenced by immunoSEQ multiplex PCR; TCRdb stores in-frame clones only, minus some. The sample contains about 94,000 clones, 50% to 75% of which appear only once. Sequencing was done on a sample of PBMCs. Source of these receptors: a man aged 25 to 40 in good health and CMV-seronegative.

This chain uses TRBV5-1 with TRBJ2-1, with D perhaps matching TRBD2 (6 bases). V lost 6 bases, J lost 8 bases, and 12 bases lay in between. Looked up from germline, CDR1 is SGHRS and CDR2 is YFSETQ. This CDR3 has 12 amino acids. The CDR3 here is CASTEGVDEQFF. The CDR3 bases are TGCGCCAGCACGGAGGGCGTGGATGAGCAGTTCTTC. Full variable domain (rest looked up from reference TRBV5-1 and TRBJ2-1): KAGVTQTPRYLIKTRGQQVTLSCSPISGHRSVSWYQQTPGQGLQFLFEYFSETQRNKGNFPGRFSGRQFSNSRSEMNVSTLELGDSALYLCASTEGVDEQFFGPGTRLTVL.

This clone was counted a few times. This chain links TRBV4-1 with TRBJ2-3; 10 bases match TRBD2. CDR1 is MGHRA and CDR2 is YSYEKL in the germline V gene. Trimming at V came to 0 bases and at J to 3 bases, leaving 9 bases not matched to a gene. CDR3 length: 18 residues. This CDR3 reads CASSQDVVGSGGTDTQYF. CDR3 nucleotide sequence: TGCGCCAGCAGCCAAGATGTCGTCGGTAGCGGGGGGACAGATACGCAGTATTTT.

The rearrangement joins TRBV28 to TRBJ1-2, with D tentatively TRBD1 (5 bases). V shed 6 bases and J shed 2 bases, with 10 bases lying between them. Germline-derived CDR1 and CDR2 are MDHEN and SYDVKM. CDR3 length: 13 residues. In nucleotides, the CDR3 is TGTGCCAGCAGCCCTCCAGGGAACTATGGCTACACCTTC. Translated: CASSPPGNYGYTF.

The chain recombines TRBV7-6 with TRBJ2-1, with 10 bases lining up with TRBD2. CDR3 length equals 15 residues. Germline assignment: CDR1 SGHVS and CDR2 FNYEAQ. The V and J ends lost 8 bases and 5 bases, in that order; junction bases with no gene match: 9. CDR3 sequence (DNA): TGTGCCAGCCGAACAACCGGGACTAGCGACAATGAGCAGTTCTTC. Translating gives CASRTTGTSDNEQFF.

The rearrangement joins TRBV10-3 to TRBJ2-3, with D perhaps matching TRBD2 (6 bases). Germline CDR1 and CDR2: ENHRY and SYGVKD. The V end lost 2 bases, the J end lost 0 bases, and 15 bases lay between the germline ends. The CDR3 extends over 17 amino acids. The DNA of the CDR3 is TGTGCCATCAGTGAGGGGGCGGGGTCCTCTAGCACAGATACGCAGTATTTT. Its protein product is CAISEGAGSSSTDTQYF.

The CDR3 bases are TGCGCCAGCAGCCGGACAGGGGAGAACACCGGGGAGCTGTTTTTT. As protein: CASSRTGENTGELFF. The V gene is TRBV5-1, the J gene TRBJ2-2; TRBD1 matches 9 bases. The junction had 2 bases not matched to a gene; V was cut back by 4 bases and J by 1 base. The CDR3 spans 15 residues. Germline loops: CDR1 SGHRS, CDR2 YFSETQ.

The V and J genes are TRBV7-9 and TRBJ1-5, with TRBD1 as a possible D gene (6 bases). The CDR3 covers 15 residues. Trimming left V 3 bases short and J 2 bases short, with 11 bases between. In germline, CDR1 is SEHNR, CDR2 FQNEAQ (reference sequence). CDR3 in amino acids: CASSFNAGGNQPQHF. CDR3 coding DNA: TGTGCCAGCAGCTTCAATGCAGGGGGCAATCAGCCCCAGCATTTT.

This chain links TRBV6-6 with TRBJ1-5; D is perhaps TRBD1 (5 bases). Looked up from germline, CDR1 is MNHNY and CDR2 is SVGAGI (reference sequence). The CDR3 has 15 residues. With 7 bases removed from V and 2 bases from J, the gap between germline ends came to 15 bases. CDR3 in DNA: TGTGCCAGCACCAAGGGGCAGGGTGGCAATCAGCCCCAGCATTTT. It is translated as CASTKGQGGNQPQHF.

The chain recombines TRBV7-9 with TRBJ2-7; D may be TRBD1 (6 bases). The V gene lost 3 bases and the J gene lost 4 bases, with 16 bases spanning the gap. This CDR3 is 15 amino acids long. Germline V gene sequence: CDR1 SEHNR, CDR2 FQNEAQ (reference sequence). CDR3 DNA sequence: TGTGCCAGCAGCTTTGGCCAGGGGAAAGGGTACGAGCAGTACTTC. Translation: CASSFGQGKGYEQYF. Together with reference TRBV7-9 and TRBJ2-7, the CDR3 gives the full variable domain: DTGVSQNPRHKITKRGQNVTFRCDPISEHNRLYWYRQTLGQGPEFLTYFQNEAQLEKSRLLSDRFSAERPKGSFSTLEIQRTEQGDSAMYLCASSFGQGKGYEQYFGPGTRLTVT.